This is a list of T cell receptor beta chains from one sample in a study of blood T cells in healthy people across ages. MiXCR, applied by TCRdb to the 5' RACE reads, yields one record per CDR3 protein. This sample has around 970,000 distinct CDR3 sequences, with just over 50% found just once. What was sequenced was blood. The receptors here all came from a woman aged 55 to 70 in good health. Each CDR3 is given with its conserved first and last residue. Each record gives: J gene, D gene, V gene, clone size, CDR3 protein, CDR3 DNA. A D gene is named only where the DNA matches it firmly. Some rows mark clone size as missing; the rest say once, few, many or name a class of expanded clone.

TRBJ2-7 | . | TRBV4-1 | . | CASSQESYYEQYF | TGCGCCAGCAGCCAAGAATCGTACTACGAGCAGTACTTC
TRBJ2-7 | . | TRBV21-1 | . | CASSEQMRPQSRDEQYF | TGTGCCAGCAGCGAACAGATGCGACCCCAATCTCGGGACGAGCAGTACTTC
TRBJ2-7 | . | TRBV20-1 | few | CSAAGGSGGIYEQYF | TGCAGTGCTGCTGGGGGGTCCGGGGGCATCTACGAGCAGTACTTC
TRBJ2-5 | . | TRBV7-2 | . | CASRMGFAETQYF | TGTGCCAGCAGAATGGGGTTTGCAGAGACCCAGTACTTC
TRBJ2-7 | . | TRBV7-9 | . | CASSLARGGLLYNEQYF | TGTGCCAGCAGCTTAGCAAGGGGGGGGCTACTTTACAATGAGCAGTACTTC
TRBJ2-7 | . | TRBV7-2 | few | CASSSAVPPQYF | TGTGCCAGCAGCTCGGCCGTGCCCCCGCAGTACTTC
TRBJ2-7 | . | TRBV4-2 | once | CASSQEGGREQYF | TGTGCCAGCAGCCAAGAAGGGGGGCGCGAGCAGTACTTC
TRBJ2-7 | TRBD2 | TRBV4-2 | . | CASSQAPGSGTIYEQYF | TGTGCCAGCAGCCAAGCCCCAGGAAGCGGGACTATTTACGAGCAGTACTTC
TRBJ2-7 | . | TRBV7-6 | . | CASSLQPVRGGEQYF | TGTGCCAGCAGCCTCCAGCCCGTCAGGGGAGGCGAGCAGTACTTC
TRBJ2-4 | . | TRBV6-5 | . | CASGRGQYF | TGTGCCAGCGGAAGAGGGCAGTACTTC
TRBJ2-7 | . | TRBV4-1 | few | CASSQGTDSYEQYF | TGCGCCAGCAGCCAAGGTACGGATTCCTACGAGCAGTACTTC
TRBJ1-2 | . | TRBV2 | . | CASSDESYYGYTF | TGTGCCAGCAGTGATGAATCCTACTATGGCTACACCTTC
TRBJ2-1 | . | TRBV5-5 | . | CASSMEQVHGQFF | TGTGCCAGCAGCATGGAACAGGTGCATGGGCAGTTCTTC
TRBJ2-6 | . | TRBV20-1 | . | CSATGRTGANVLTF | TGCAGTGCTACGGGGCGAACTGGGGCCAACGTCCTGACTTTC
TRBJ1-1 | . | TRBV21-1 | . | CASSTGRGGPLNTEAFF | TGTGCCAGCAGCACTGGACGGGGGGGGCCATTGAACACTGAAGCTTTCTTT
TRBJ1-5 | . | TRBV20-1 | . | CSAPEQGSNQPQHF | TGCAGTGCACCAGAACAGGGTAGCAATCAGCCCCAGCATTTT
TRBJ2-6 | TRBD2 | TRBV12-3/TRBV12-4 | . | CAGSTSGSRSGANVLTF | TGTGCCGGCAGCACTAGCGGTTCGAGGAGTGGGGCCAACGTCCTGACTTTC
TRBJ2-5 | . | TRBV9 | few | CASSVDLQETQYF | TGTGCCAGCAGCGTAGATCTTCAAGAGACCCAGTACTTC
TRBJ2-1 | . | TRBV5-1 | once | CASSLGGISSYNEQFF | TGCGCCAGCAGCTTGGGCGGGATATCCTCCTACAATGAGCAGTTCTTC
TRBJ1-5 | TRBD1 | TRBV27 | . | CAGSPRGLGQPQHF | TGTGCCGGCAGTCCGAGGGGGCTCGGTCAGCCCCAGCATTTT
TRBJ1-2 | . | TRBV14 | . | CASSSLGVGDETNYGYTF | TGTGCCAGCAGCTCTTTAGGAGTGGGAGACGAAACTAACTATGGCTACACCTTC
TRBJ2-1 | . | TRBV6-2/TRBV6-3 | . | CASSYQNNEQFF | TGTGCCAGCAGTTACCAGAACAATGAGCAGTTCTTC
TRBJ2-1 | . | TRBV4-1 | . | CASSQPTSRYNEQFF | TGCGCCAGCAGCCAACCTACCTCCCGGTACAATGAGCAGTTCTTC
TRBJ2-1 | . | TRBV5-5 | . | CASSLAVTGIYYNEQFF | TGTGCCAGCAGCTTGGCAGTAACAGGGATCTACTACAATGAGCAGTTCTTC
TRBJ2-3 | . | TRBV5-6 | . | CASRDSSTDTQYF | TGTGCCAGCAGAGATTCTAGCACAGATACGCAGTATTTT
TRBJ2-7 | TRBD1 | TRBV7-9 | . | CASSGLGDRAYEQYF | TGTGCCAGCAGCGGGCTGGGGGACAGGGCCTACGAGCAGTACTTC
TRBJ2-3 | . | TRBV7-2 | . | CASSLALYTDTQYF | TGTGCCAGCAGCTTAGCGCTCTATACAGATACGCAGTATTTT
TRBJ2-7 | TRBD1 | TRBV20-1 | . | CSALGQVEGYEQYF | TGCAGTGCCCTCGGACAGGTCGAGGGGTACGAGCAGTACTTC
TRBJ2-7 | . | TRBV27 | few | CASRGGALYEQYF | TGTGCCAGCCGTGGCGGAGCTCTTTACGAGCAGTACTTC
TRBJ2-3 | . | TRBV4-3 | . | CASSQVKGAGLDTQYF | TGCGCCAGCAGCCAAGTTAAGGGGGCGGGGCTAGATACGCAGTATTTT
TRBJ2-3 | . | TRBV3-1 | few | CASSQVSWDTQYF | TGTGCCAGCAGCCAAGTCTCGTGGGATACGCAGTATTTT
TRBJ2-3 | . | TRBV21-1 | few | CASSKVEEQGTDTQYF | TGTGCCAGCAGCAAAGTGGAGGAACAAGGCACAGATACGCAGTATTTT
TRBJ2-1 | TRBD1 | TRBV29-1 | . | CSVVRTGANEQFF | TGCAGCGTTGTTAGGACAGGGGCTAATGAGCAGTTCTTC
TRBJ2-3 | TRBD2 | TRBV5-1 | . | CASSLAQVSGSQGTQYF | TGCGCCAGCAGCTTGGCCCAGGTTAGCGGGAGTCAAGGTACGCAGTATTTT
TRBJ2-7 | TRBD2 | TRBV5-1 | . | CASTASGIYEQYF | TGCGCCTCCACCGCTAGCGGGATTTACGAGCAGTACTTC
TRBJ2-4 | TRBD1 | TRBV7-2 | . | CAGSLRQGGGREQYF | TGTGCCGGCAGCTTGCGACAGGGTGGCGGGCGTGAGCAGTACTTC
TRBJ1-1 | . | TRBV4-2 | . | CASSRTSGSETEAFF | TGTGCCAGCAGCCGGACATCCGGGTCCGAGACTGAAGCTTTCTTT
TRBJ1-5 | . | TRBV15 | . | CATSPHPGMVDNQPQHF | TGTGCCACCAGCCCACACCCGGGGATGGTTGACAATCAGCCCCAGCATTTT
TRBJ2-5 | . | TRBV4-2 | few | CASSQAAGIGETQYF | TGTGCCAGCAGCCAAGCCGCCGGAATTGGAGAGACCCAGTACTTC
TRBJ2-1 | . | TRBV4-1 | . | CASLGRRNNEQFF | TGCGCCAGCCTTGGGCGACGTAACAATGAGCAGTTCTTC
TRBJ2-1 | . | TRBV20-1 | . | CSAPRRFSYNEQFF | TGCAGTGCTCCTCGGCGCTTCTCCTACAATGAGCAGTTCTTC
TRBJ1-5 | . | TRBV15 | . | CATSRDLQPQHF | TGTGCCACCAGCAGGGATCTTCAGCCCCAGCATTTT
TRBJ2-7 | TRBD1 | TRBV20-1 | . | CSARAARDRWSEQYF | TGCAGTGCTAGAGCCGCTCGGGACAGGTGGTCCGAGCAGTACTTC
TRBJ2-7 | . | TRBV3-1 | . | CASSREFPSPYEQYF | TGTGCCAGCAGCCGGGAGTTCCCGAGCCCCTACGAGCAGTACTTC
TRBJ2-7 | TRBD1 | TRBV11-2 | . | CVSSLTGAFYNEQYF | TGTGTCAGCAGCCTCACAGGGGCTTTCTACAATGAGCAGTACTTC
TRBJ2-1 | TRBD2 | TRBV7-2 | . | CASNSGSRVDEQFF | TGTGCCAGCAATAGCGGGTCAAGAGTAGATGAGCAGTTCTTC
TRBJ2-1 | . | TRBV4-1 | few | CASSQHGVNEQFF | TGCGCCAGCAGCCAGCACGGGGTTAATGAGCAGTTCTTC
TRBJ2-2 | TRBD2 | TRBV28 | few | CASSLLWTSPSTGELFF | TGTGCCAGCAGTTTATTGTGGACTAGCCCCAGCACCGGGGAGCTGTTTTTT
TRBJ1-1 | TRBD1 | TRBV10-2 | . | CASQEQGAGEAFF | TGCGCCAGCCAAGAACAGGGGGCGGGTGAAGCTTTCTTT
TRBJ2-4 | TRBD2 | TRBV6-2/TRBV6-3 | once | CASSFDLQETSEVKNIQYF | TGTGCCAGCAGTTTCGACCTCCAAGAGACTAGCGAAGTTAAAAACATTCAGTACTTC
TRBJ1-1 | TRBD1 | TRBV3-1 | . | CASSRGQGWTEAFF | TGTGCCAGCAGCCGTGGACAGGGTTGGACTGAAGCTTTCTTT
TRBJ2-3 | . | TRBV6-1 | . | CASGGASDTQYF | TGTGCCAGTGGAGGGGCCTCAGATACGCAGTATTTT
TRBJ2-3 | TRBD2 | TRBV7-2 | few | CASSLRPLRREKADTQYF | TGTGCCAGCAGCTTACGTCCCCTCCGGCGGGAGAAAGCAGATACGCAGTATTTT
TRBJ2-2 | . | TRBV5-1 | once | CASSLPNPGELFF | TGCGCCAGCAGCTTGCCCAACCCCGGGGAGCTGTTTTTT
TRBJ2-7 | TRBD2 | TRBV4-2 | . | CASSQSGLADSYEQYF | TGTGCCAGCAGCCAATCAGGACTAGCGGACTCCTACGAGCAGTACTTC
TRBJ2-7 | . | TRBV12-3/TRBV12-4 | few | CASSLAPAAGNSEQYF | TGTGCCAGCAGTTTAGCGCCGGCGGCAGGGAATTCCGAGCAGTACTTC
TRBJ1-2 | . | TRBV11-2 | . | CASSSGPSHGYTF | TGTGCCAGCAGCTCCGGGCCCTCACATGGCTACACCTTC